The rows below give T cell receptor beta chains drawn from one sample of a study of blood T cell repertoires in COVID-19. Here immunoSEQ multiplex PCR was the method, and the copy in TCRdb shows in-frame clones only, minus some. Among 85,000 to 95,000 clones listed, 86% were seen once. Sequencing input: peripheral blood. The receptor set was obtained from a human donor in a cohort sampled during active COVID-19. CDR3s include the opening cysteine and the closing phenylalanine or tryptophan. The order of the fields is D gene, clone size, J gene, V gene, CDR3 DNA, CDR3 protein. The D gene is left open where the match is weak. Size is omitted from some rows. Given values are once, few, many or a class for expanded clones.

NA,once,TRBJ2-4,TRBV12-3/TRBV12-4,TGTGCCAGCACCCAGGACTCGATGAATCAGTACTTC,CASTQDSMNQYF
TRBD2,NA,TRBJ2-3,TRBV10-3,TGTGCCATCAGTGAGTCCGATAGCGGGACGGATACGCAGTATTTT,CAISESDSGTDTQYF
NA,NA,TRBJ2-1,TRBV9,TGTGCCAGCAGCGCCCTGGGAGGCAATGAGCAGTTCTTC,CASSALGGNEQFF
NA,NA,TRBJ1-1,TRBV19,TGTGCCAGTAGTATCCGGCACAGTTCAACCGCAGAAGCTTTCTTT,CASSIRHSSTAEAFF
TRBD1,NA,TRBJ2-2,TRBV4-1,TGCGCCAGCAGCCAAGGTCGAGGGGGCTGGAACACCGGGGAGCTGTTTTTT,CASSQGRGGWNTGELFF
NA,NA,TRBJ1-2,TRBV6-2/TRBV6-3,TGTGCCAGCAGTTTATTGCCCGGCGGATCTAACTATGGCTACACCTTC,CASSLLPGGSNYGYTF
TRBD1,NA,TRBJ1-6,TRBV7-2,TGTGCCAGCAGCACCCGACAGGGTCTCAATTCACCCCTCCACTTT,CASSTRQGLNSPLHF
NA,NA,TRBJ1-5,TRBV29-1,TGCAGCGTGAGGGAGGGGGGCACTCAGCCCCAGCATTTT,CSVREGGTQPQHF
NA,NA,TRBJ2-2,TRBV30,TGTGCCTGGAGTGGAGCTAGCTTAATCGGGGAGCTGTTTTTT,CAWSGASLIGELFF
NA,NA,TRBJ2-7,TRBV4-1,TGCGCCAGCAGCCAAGGTAGCGACGAGCAGTACTTC,CASSQGSDEQYF
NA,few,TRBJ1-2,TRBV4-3,TGCGCCAGCAGCCAAACCAGGGGTCCTAACTATGGCTACACCTTC,CASSQTRGPNYGYTF
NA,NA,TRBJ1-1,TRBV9,TGTGCCAGCAGCGTAGAGGCAGGGGAAAATACTGAAGCTTTCTTT,CASSVEAGENTEAFF
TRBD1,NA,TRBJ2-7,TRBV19,TGTGCCAGTAGTATCTCGGACAGGGGTGACGAGCAGTACTTC,CASSISDRGDEQYF
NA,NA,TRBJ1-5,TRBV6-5,TGTGCCAGCAGTTACACAGCACAAGGACGGGAGACCCAGCATTTT,CASSYTAQGRETQHF
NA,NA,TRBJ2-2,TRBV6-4,TGTGCCAGCAGTGACTCCCCCGGCACCGGGGAGCTGTTTTTT,CASSDSPGTGELFF
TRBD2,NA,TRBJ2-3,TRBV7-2,TGTGCCAGCAGCTTAATAGCGGGGGGGCCAACAGATACGCAGTATTTT,CASSLIAGGPTDTQYF
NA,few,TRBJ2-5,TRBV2,TGTGCCAGCAGTGAGACAGAAGAGACCCAGTACTTC,CASSETEETQYF
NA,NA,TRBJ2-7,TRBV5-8,TGTGCCAGCAGCCGGACTGAAACCTACGAGCAGTACTTC,CASSRTETYEQYF
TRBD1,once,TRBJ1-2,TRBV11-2,TGTGCCAGCAGCTTAGGGGGACAGCACTATGGCTACACCTTC,CASSLGGQHYGYTF
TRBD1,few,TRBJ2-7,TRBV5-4,TGTGCCAGCAGCCCCGGGACAGCTACCTACGAGCAGTACTTC,CASSPGTATYEQYF
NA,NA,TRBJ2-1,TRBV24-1,TGTGCCACCAGTGATCCACAACAGGGGGGGAATGAGCAGTTCTTC,CATSDPQQGGNEQFF
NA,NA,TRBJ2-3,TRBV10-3,TGTGCCATCAGTGATTTACTAGGGACAGATACGCAGTATTTT,CAISDLLGTDTQYF
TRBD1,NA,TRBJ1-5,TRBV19,TGTGCCAGTAGTCCAATGGCCACAGGGGATCAGCCCCAGCATTTT,CASSPMATGDQPQHF
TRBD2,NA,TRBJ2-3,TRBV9,TGTGCCAGCAGCGAACTTCCGGGACTAGCGGGGACCACAGATACGCAGTATTTT,CASSELPGLAGTTDTQYF
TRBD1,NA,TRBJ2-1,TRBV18,TGTGCCAGCTCCCCGATGTCCGGGACAGATCCATACAATGAGCAGTTCTTC,CASSPMSGTDPYNEQFF
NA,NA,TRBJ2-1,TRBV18,TGTGCCAGCTCACCAACCGGGGGTGAGCAGTTCTTC,CASSPTGGEQFF
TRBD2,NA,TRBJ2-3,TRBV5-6,TGTGCCAGCAGCCGGGGACTAGCGGGGGGAGATACGCAGTATTTT,CASSRGLAGGDTQYF
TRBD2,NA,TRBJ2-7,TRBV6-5,TGTGCCAGCAGCTGGGAAGCGGGAGCATACGAGCAGTACTTC,CASSWEAGAYEQYF
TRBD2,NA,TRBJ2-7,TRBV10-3,TGTGCCATCAGTGGTTCGACTAGCGGGTCCGTCTACGAGCAGTACTTC,CAISGSTSGSVYEQYF
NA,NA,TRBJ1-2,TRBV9,TGTGCCAGCAGCCCGGGACACCCAAGAGGCTACACCTTC,CASSPGHPRGYTF
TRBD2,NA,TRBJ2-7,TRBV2,TGTGCCAGCAGGCAGACTAGCGCCTACGAGCAGTACTTC,CASRQTSAYEQYF
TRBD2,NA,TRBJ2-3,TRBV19,TGTGCCAGTAGTGTAGGACTAGCGGGGGGAGGCGCAGATACGCAGTATTTT,CASSVGLAGGGADTQYF
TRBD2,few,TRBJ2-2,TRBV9,TGTGCCAGCAGCCCCAGCGGGAGGAGCACCGGGGAGCTGTTTTTT,CASSPSGRSTGELFF
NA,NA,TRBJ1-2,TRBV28,TGTGCCACCCGTTGGCCTCAGGGTAACTATGGCTACACCTTC,CATRWPQGNYGYTF
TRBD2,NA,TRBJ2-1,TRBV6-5,TGTGCCAGCAGGGGACTAGCGGGGGGGGACAATGAGCAGTTCTTC,CASRGLAGGDNEQFF
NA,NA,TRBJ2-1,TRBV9,TGTGCCAGCAGCGTAAGGAGTCAGGGAAATGAGCAGTTCTTC,CASSVRSQGNEQFF
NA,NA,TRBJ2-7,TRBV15,TGTGCCACCAGCAGAGACGTAAACAGCGAGCAGTACTTC,CATSRDVNSEQYF
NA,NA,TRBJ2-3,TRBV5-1,TGCGCCAGCAGCTTGGTCGCAGGGGTTAGCACAGATACGCAGTATTTT,CASSLVAGVSTDTQYF
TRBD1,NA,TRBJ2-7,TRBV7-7,TGTGCCAGCAGCTTAGGTGGACAGGGGCGCTACGAGCAGTACTTC,CASSLGGQGRYEQYF
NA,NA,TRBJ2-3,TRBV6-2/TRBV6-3,TGTGCCAGCAGCCTCGCGGAGAGTAAAGATACGCAGTATTTT,CASSLAESKDTQYF
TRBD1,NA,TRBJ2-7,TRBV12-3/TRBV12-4,TGTGCCAGCAAAACAGGGGTCCACGAGCAGTACTTC,CASKTGVHEQYF
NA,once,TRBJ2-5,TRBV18,TGTGCCAGCTCACCAAGTGCGGGGGCAGGAGAGACCCAGTACTTC,CASSPSAGAGETQYF
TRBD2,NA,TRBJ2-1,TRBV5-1,TGCGCCAGCAGCTTGAAAACTAGCGGGAGTGCCAATGAGCAGTTCTTC,CASSLKTSGSANEQFF
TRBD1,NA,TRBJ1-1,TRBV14,TGTGCCAGCAGCCAAGAGACAGGGACCACTGAAGCTTTCTTT,CASSQETGTTEAFF
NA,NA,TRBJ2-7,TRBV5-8,TGTGCCAGCATCCGGCCAGGGGACGTGAGGAGGTACGAGCAGTACTTC,CASIRPGDVRRYEQYF
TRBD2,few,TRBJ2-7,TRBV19,TGTGCCACGGGACTAGAGTACGAGCAGTACTTC,CATGLEYEQYF
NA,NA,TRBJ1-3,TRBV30,TGTGCCTGGAGTGTACGAGTTTTCTCTGGAAACACCATATATTTT,CAWSVRVFSGNTIYF
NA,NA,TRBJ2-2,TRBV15,TGTGCCACCAGCAGAGATCTCAGCGGGAACACCGGGGAGCTGTTTTTT,CATSRDLSGNTGELFF
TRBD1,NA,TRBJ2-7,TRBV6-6,TGTGCCAGCAGGGGGACAGGGGTGTACGAGCAGTACTTC,CASRGTGVYEQYF
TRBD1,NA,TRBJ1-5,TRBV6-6,TGTGCCAGCAGGTTTGCACAGGGGAGAAATCAGCCCCAGCATTTT,CASRFAQGRNQPQHF